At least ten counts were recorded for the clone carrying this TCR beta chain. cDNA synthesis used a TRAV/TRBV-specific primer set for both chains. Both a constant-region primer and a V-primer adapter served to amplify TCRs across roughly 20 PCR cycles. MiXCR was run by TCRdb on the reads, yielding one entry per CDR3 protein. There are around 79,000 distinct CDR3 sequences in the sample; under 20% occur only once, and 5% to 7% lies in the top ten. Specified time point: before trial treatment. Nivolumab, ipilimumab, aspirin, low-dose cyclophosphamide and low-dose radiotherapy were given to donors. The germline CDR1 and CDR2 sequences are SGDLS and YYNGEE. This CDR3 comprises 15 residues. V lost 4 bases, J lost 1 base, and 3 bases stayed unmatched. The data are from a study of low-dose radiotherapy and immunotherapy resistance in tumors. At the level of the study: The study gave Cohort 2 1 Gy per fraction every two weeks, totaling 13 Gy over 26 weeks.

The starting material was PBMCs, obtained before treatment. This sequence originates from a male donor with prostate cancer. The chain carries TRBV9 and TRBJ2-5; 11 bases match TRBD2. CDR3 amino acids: CASSLAGGRQETQYF. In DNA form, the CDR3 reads TGTGCCAGCAGCCTAGCGGGGGGACGCCAAGAGACCCAGTACTTC.